This T cell receptor (beta chain) was sequenced in a study of cytomegalovirus exposure and HLA in healthy donors. Whole-study context: Unique TCR beta sequences numbering 95 million to 130 million came from 150 million to 200 million T cells in an earlier analysis. Broader study findings: HLA allele associations emerged for fewer than 20,000 TCR beta sequences in a later analysis, at 0.05 false discovery rate. Among the CMV-associated chains, a few were confirmed in vitro as specific for CMV antigens. Reports indicate that TCR beta sequences accurately predicted the HLA-A and HLA-B alleles of most subjects.

13 Jbeta primers and 60 Vbeta primers were used for the PCR. Profiling relied on immunoSEQ multiplex PCR, and the TCRdb table lists in-frame clones only, not all of them. Here the sample spans about 78,000 clones, about 88% being singletons. Points on this clone: Antigen specificity is unknown.

This CDR3 comprises 13 residues. In germline, CDR1 is SGHNT, CDR2 YYREEE (reference sequence). Deletions cut 0 bases from V and 3 bases from J, with 4 bases between. The sequence came from a woman in her fifties or sixties in good health and CMV-seronegative. Source material: PBMCs. The chain is built from TRBV5-4 and TRBJ1-5; D gene uncertain. This CDR3 is CASSLGNNQPQHF. The CDR3 DNA follows: TGTGCCAGCAGCTTGGGTAACAATCAGCCCCAGCATTTT.